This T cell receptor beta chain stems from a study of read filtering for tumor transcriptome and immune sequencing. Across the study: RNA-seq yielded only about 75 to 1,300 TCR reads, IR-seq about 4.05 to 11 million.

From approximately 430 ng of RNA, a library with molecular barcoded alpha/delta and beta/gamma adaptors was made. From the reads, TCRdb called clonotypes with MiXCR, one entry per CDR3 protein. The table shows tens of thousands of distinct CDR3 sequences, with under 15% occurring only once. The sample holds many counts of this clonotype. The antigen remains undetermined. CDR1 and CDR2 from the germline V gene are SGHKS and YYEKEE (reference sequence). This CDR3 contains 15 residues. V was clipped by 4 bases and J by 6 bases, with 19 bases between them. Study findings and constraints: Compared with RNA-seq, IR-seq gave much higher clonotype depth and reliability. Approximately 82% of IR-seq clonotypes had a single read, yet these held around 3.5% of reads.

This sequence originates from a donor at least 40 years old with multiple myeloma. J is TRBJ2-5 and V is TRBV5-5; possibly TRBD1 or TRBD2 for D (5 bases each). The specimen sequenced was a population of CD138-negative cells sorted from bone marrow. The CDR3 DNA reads TGTGCCAGCAGCCCCGAGCCAGGGCGGGTTAAGACCCAGTACTTC. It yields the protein CASSPEPGRVKTQYF.